Sequencing of this TCR beta chain was carried out in a study of HIV-infected patients and healthy controls. This clonotype was seen ten or more times. TCRdb reanalysed the 5' RACE reads using MiXCR and keeps one entry per CDR3 protein. This sample yields roughly 20,000 distinct CDR3 sequences, of which about 19% are seen a single time; approximately 31% belongs to the top ten. V was clipped by 1 base and J by 0 bases, with 11 bases between them. The CDR3 runs to 17 residues. Germline V lookup: CDR1 SGDLS, CDR2 YYNGEE. Input material: CD8+ T cells from blood. The sequence derives from a human donor in good health. The chain employs TRBV9 and TRBJ2-6; D is perhaps TRBD1 (6 bases). The CDR3, as DNA: TGTGCCAGCAGCGTATCAGGGGCCCTCTCTGGGGCCAACGTCCTGACTTTC. Protein product: CASSVSGALSGANVLTF.